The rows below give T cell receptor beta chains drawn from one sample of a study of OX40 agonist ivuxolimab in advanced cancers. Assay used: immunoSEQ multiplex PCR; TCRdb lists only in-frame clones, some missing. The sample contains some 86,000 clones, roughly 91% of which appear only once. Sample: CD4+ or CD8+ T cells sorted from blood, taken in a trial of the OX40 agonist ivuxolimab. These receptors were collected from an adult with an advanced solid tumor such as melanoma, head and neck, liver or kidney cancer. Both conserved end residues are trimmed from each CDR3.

cdr3_aa: ASSMAGSSYNEQF; cdr3_length: 13; v_call: TRBV5-1; j_call: TRBJ2-1
cdr3_aa: ASSPTAGVYDTEAF; cdr3_length: 14; v_call: TRBV27; j_call: TRBJ1-1
cdr3_aa: ASSGIAGVGNEQF; cdr3_length: 13; v_call: TRBV6-1; j_call: TRBJ2-1
cdr3_aa: ASGSWGASEKLF; cdr3_length: 12; v_call: TRBV6-1; j_call: TRBJ1-4
cdr3_aa: SVRSGQETQY; cdr3_length: 10; v_call: TRBV29-1; j_call: TRBJ2-5
cdr3_aa: ASSLAEGGNTEAF; cdr3_length: 13; v_call: TRBV5-1; j_call: TRBJ1-1
cdr3_aa: ASSRGQLNTEAF; cdr3_length: 12; v_call: TRBV6-5; j_call: TRBJ1-1
cdr3_aa: AISQAGTDTQY; cdr3_length: 11; v_call: TRBV10-3; j_call: TRBJ2-3
cdr3_aa: ASVGRGLTDTQY; cdr3_length: 12; v_call: TRBV2; j_call: TRBJ2-3
cdr3_aa: ASSLGGNTDTQY; cdr3_length: 12; v_call: TRBV5-1; j_call: TRBJ2-3
cdr3_aa: ASSPAQGQQQETQY; cdr3_length: 14; v_call: TRBV4-2; j_call: TRBJ2-5
cdr3_aa: ASTKRGVGNTEAF; cdr3_length: 13; v_call: TRBV5-4; j_call: TRBJ1-1
cdr3_aa: ASSHGTSGETQY; cdr3_length: 12; v_call: TRBV18; j_call: TRBJ2-5
cdr3_aa: ASSQVPGITGNTIY; cdr3_length: 14; v_call: TRBV4-1; j_call: TRBJ1-3
cdr3_aa: ASREVGAPEAF; cdr3_length: 11; v_call: TRBV5-4; j_call: TRBJ1-1
cdr3_aa: ASTAPRGNGDTEAF; cdr3_length: 14; v_call: TRBV28; j_call: TRBJ1-1
cdr3_aa: ASSPLPMGPVSTDTQY; cdr3_length: 16; v_call: TRBV18; j_call: TRBJ2-3
cdr3_aa: ASSLAQGQGAYGYT; cdr3_length: 14; v_call: TRBV7-8; j_call: TRBJ1-2
cdr3_aa: ASSTTGIVETQY; cdr3_length: 12; v_call: TRBV2; j_call: TRBJ2-5
cdr3_aa: ASSPPGQGKFNEQF; cdr3_length: 14; v_call: TRBV7-9; j_call: TRBJ2-1
cdr3_aa: ASSERRSGANVLT; cdr3_length: 13; v_call: TRBV6-1; j_call: TRBJ2-6
cdr3_aa: ASSPPAGANTGELF; cdr3_length: 14; v_call: TRBV18; j_call: TRBJ2-2
cdr3_aa: ASSIGGGGQPQH; cdr3_length: 12; v_call: TRBV19; j_call: TRBJ1-5
cdr3_aa: ASSRQEGETQY; cdr3_length: 11; v_call: TRBV6-4; j_call: TRBJ2-5
cdr3_aa: ASRFADAGELF; cdr3_length: 11; v_call: TRBV2; j_call: TRBJ2-2
cdr3_aa: ASSYSKGPGGNTIY; cdr3_length: 14; v_call: TRBV6-5; j_call: TRBJ1-3
cdr3_aa: ASSEYRDRGDTQY; cdr3_length: 13; v_call: TRBV25-1; j_call: TRBJ2-3
cdr3_aa: ASSSPGTGGYT; cdr3_length: 11; v_call: TRBV28; j_call: TRBJ1-2
cdr3_aa: ASSPGDSYNSPLH; cdr3_length: 13; v_call: TRBV4-1; j_call: TRBJ1-6